This T cell receptor (beta chain) was identified during a study of T cell responses to AZD1222 COVID-19 vaccine (dated by TCRdb to the early 2020s). Describing the broader study: AZD1222 recipients whose second dose came at about 4 weeks and those whose second dose came at about 12 weeks were combined into one group, since spike-specific TCR depth and breadth did not differ between the two schedules. A total of over 230 trial participants underwent TCR sequencing, of whom nearly 210 received two doses of AZD1222 and some 26 received two doses of the MenACWY control vaccine. Enrollment into the trials was organized by age into subgroups of 18-55, 56-69 and 70-plus years, and those subgroups contained roughly 150, 30 and 60 TCR-sequenced participants, respectively.

This specimen's time point label, per the study, means: baseline before first vaccination. Samples from vaccinated people were obtained from the UK trials COV001 and COV002, which included a single-blind randomized controlled phase 2/3 trial of AZD1222 (ChAdOx1 nCoV-19) in healthy adults. For TCRbeta chain sequencing, PBMC samples were collected from trial participants at day 0 and at day 28 after the second dose. For this clone: Its antigen has not been determined. The sample holds no much larger clone one base away, and base qualities are not on file.

The CDR3 regions of human TCRbeta chains were analyzed by immunosequencing. In the original analysis: TCRs in the repertoires were matched against a reference library of SARS-CoV-2-specific TCRs that had been generated with the MIRA antigen-specificity platform. Breadth was defined as the fraction of unique TCRs that were SARS-CoV-2-associated, and depth was defined as the fraction of total T cells that were SARS-CoV-2-associated. Using the MIRA data, every spike-specific TCR was mapped to the spike region that the TCR reacted to and assigned to either a CD4 or a CD8 class. Log10-transformed breadth and depth values were compared by one-way ANOVA with Sidak's multiple comparisons tests. What TCRdb holds here is the immuneACCESS table cut down to in-frame rearrangements. Part of the clones is not present; checked against another copy, under half of the missing clones reflect an unresolved V gene, and the others are unexplained. The DNA gave D and trimming, while V, J and clone size come from that table. Here the sample has around 150,000 clones; less than 95% occur a single time. The ten largest clones take up approximately 0.64% of the sample.

The research as a whole found: Epitopes outside the regions mutated in the B.1.351 and B.1.1.7 variants were reportedly recognized by nearly half of the unique spike-specific TCRs. Conclusions about previously exposed vaccinees were limited because only a handful of AZD1222 recipients were SARS-CoV-2 seropositive at baseline. Participants were mostly white British and included more females than males, and it was suggested by the authors that clonal diversity may have been underestimated. Spike-specific TCR breadth and depth rose significantly after two AZD1222 doses compared with day 0 and with MenACWY recipients. Because no day 14 peak-response samples were available, the repertoires could be characterized only after the peak T cell response. The 56-69-year group was small, and its depth increase did not reach significance, likely because of low power. The vaccine-associated CD4 TCRs covered the entire spike protein, and the dominant responses fell in regions 160-218 and 743-854.

CDR3 length: 17 amino acids, cysteine to phenylalanine. The only DNA kept is the CDR3, 51 bases in frame from the first base. The V and J ends are trimmed by 2 bases and 7 bases, leaving 21 bases between them. CDR1 and CDR2, looked up from the germline V gene, are MDHEN and SYDVKM. The V and J genes are TRBV28 and TRBJ2-1; a tentative D call is TRBD1 (6 bases match). The sequencing here drew on peripheral blood, taken on day 0 of AZD1222 vaccination. The source of this sequence is an adult in good health. The CDR3 amino acid sequence is: CASSLSVSGAHRNEQFF. The DNA sequence is given as TGTGCCAGCAGTTTAAGTGTGTCAGGGGCGCATCGGAATGAGCAGTTCTTC.